One sample yielded the 24 T cell receptor beta chains listed below, sequenced in a study of control samples from healthy donors and cancer patients. This table comes from immunoSEQ multiplex PCR, and its TCRdb copy is limited to in-frame clones, with some not included. The table lists roughly 76,000 clones, more than 85% of them singletons. Sequencing was carried out using PBMCs. The receptors here all came from a woman between 40 and 50 years old with lung cancer.

This chain connects TRBV29-1 to TRBJ2-5, with D maybe TRBD2 (5 bases). Germline V gene sequence: CDR1 SQVTM, CDR2 ANQGSEA. The ends were cut back, 4 bases at V and 2 bases at J, with 14 bases in the middle. This CDR3 contains 14 residues. DNA of the CDR3: TGCAGCGTTGTAGGTCGGGGAGTGCAAGAGACCCAGTACTTC. Its protein is CSVVGRGVQETQYF.

The V gene is TRBV14, the J gene TRBJ1-2; D is uncertain. Looked up from germline, CDR1 is SGHDN and CDR2 is FVKESK. V shed 1 base and J shed 5 bases, with 8 bases lying between them. The CDR3 covers 13 residues. The CDR3 sequence: CASSQANGYGYTF. The CDR3 nucleotides are TGTGCCAGCAGCCAAGCCAATGGGTATGGCTACACCTTC.

This clone has only one observation. The chain recombines TRBV30 with TRBJ2-5; a possible D gene is TRBD1 (5 bases). This CDR3 spans 13 amino acids. Germline CDR1 is GTSNPN and CDR2 is SVGIG (reference sequence). Deletions cut 3 bases from V and 5 bases from J, with 13 bases between. The CDR3 sequence: CAWSWGSGETQYF. DNA of the CDR3: TGTGCCTGGAGCTGGGGCTCTGGGGAGACCCAGTACTTC.

The chain joins TRBV6-5 to TRBJ1-5, with D possibly matching TRBD1 (6 bases). Trimming cost V 0 bases and J 6 bases, with 9 bases left between them. The germline V gene encodes CDR1 MNHEY and CDR2 SVGAGI. CDR3 length equals 14 residues. CDR3 DNA: TGTGCCAGCAGTTACTCGGAGGGGGGTCAGCCCCAGCATTTT. It specifies CASSYSEGGQPQHF.

The chain carries TRBV15 and TRBJ1-1; tentative D call: TRBD1 (6 bases). The CDR3 is 15 residues long. Germline lookup yields CDR1 LNHNV and CDR2 YYDKDF (reference sequence). V shed 8 bases and J shed 0 bases, with 16 bases lying between them. The CDR3 region has the DNA TGTGCCACCGTCAGGACGGGGGGGCTGAACACTGAAGCTTTCTTT. This encodes CATVRTGGLNTEAFF.

This chain uses TRBV19 with TRBJ1-2, with D unclear. The ends were cut back, 3 bases at V and 8 bases at J, with 16 bases in the middle. The CDR3 contains 14 residues. Germline V lookup: CDR1 LNHDA, CDR2 SQIVND (reference sequence). The CDR3 DNA follows: TGTGCCAGTAGTATTCCTCCGGGAGCCCTAGGCTACACCTTC. Translated: CASSIPPGALGYTF.

The chain combines TRBV4-1 with TRBJ1-4; perhaps TRBD1 as D (5 bases). Germline V gene sequence: CDR1 MGHRA, CDR2 YSYEKL. This CDR3 is 14 amino acids long. Trimming cost V 5 bases and J 8 bases, with 15 bases left between them. Here the CDR3 reads CASSKRGEGEKLFF. The CDR3, as DNA: TGCGCCAGCAGCAAAAGGGGTGAAGGCGAAAAACTGTTTTTT.

This clone has just a few counts. The genes are TRBV11-2 and TRBJ1-4; D might be TRBD1 (6 bases). This CDR3 contains 15 residues. V shed 4 bases and J shed 6 bases, with 15 bases lying between them. Germline CDR1 SGHAT, CDR2 FQNNGV. The CDR3 DNA sequence: TGTGCCAGCAGCTCTGTCAGGGGTAGGGATGAAAAACTGTTTTTT. This codes for CASSSVRGRDEKLFF. The full variable domain, in which reference TRBV11-2 and TRBJ1-4 provide the parts outside the CDR3, is EAGVAQSPRYKIIEKRQSVAFWCNPISGHATLYWYQQILGQGPKLLIQFQNNGVVDDSQLPKDRFSAERLKGVDSTLKIQPAKLEDSAVYLCASSSVRGRDEKLFFGSGTQLSVL.

The CDR3 nucleotides are TGTGCCACCCAGGGGGACAATGAGCAGTTCTTC. Its translation is CATQGDNEQFF. V usage is TRBV15 and J usage is TRBJ2-1; 7 nucleotides line up with TRBD1. Germline loops: CDR1 LNHNV, CDR2 YYDKDF (reference sequence). V gave up 8 bases and J gave up 5 bases; unmatched junction bases: 0. The CDR3 loop spans 11 amino acids.

The chain uses TRBV7-8 and TRBJ2-3; no firm D call. Deletions cut 2 bases from V and 1 base from J, with 7 bases between. The germline V gene encodes CDR1 SGHVS and CDR2 FQNEAQ. The CDR3 is 14 amino acids. This CDR3 reads CASSLLPGTDTQYF. The CDR3 bases are TGTGCCAGCAGCTTACTCCCCGGCACAGATACGCAGTATTTT.

This clone has a single count. This chain uses TRBV19 with TRBJ1-6; D gene uncertain. CDR3 size: 20 residues. Germline V gene data show CDR1 as LNHDA and CDR2 as SQIVND (reference sequence). V gave up 8 bases and J gave up 3 bases, with 29 bases separating them. DNA of the CDR3: TGTGCCAGTCGCCCTTCACAACGCGGGGTCGGCCCTATCTATAATTCACCCCTCCACTTT. Translation: CASRPSQRGVGPIYNSPLHF.

This clone was counted a single time. V usage is TRBV7-6 and J usage is TRBJ1-1, with TRBD1 as a possible D gene (6 bases). Deletions cut 5 bases from V and 3 bases from J, with 28 bases between. Germline V gene data show CDR1 as SGHVS and CDR2 as FNYEAQ. The CDR3 runs 19 residues. This CDR3 is CASSPRHLDRSYRDTEAFF. The CDR3 nucleotides read TGTGCCAGCAGCCCCCGGCACTTGGACAGATCCTACAGGGACACTGAAGCTTTCTTT.

This clone was seen only once. The V gene is TRBV7-6, the J gene TRBJ2-1, with TRBD2 identical over 7 bases. The CDR3 extends over 18 amino acids. The germline CDR1 and CDR2 sequences are SGHVS and FNYEAQ. The trim removed 1 base at V and 2 bases at J, leaving 11 bases unmatched. The CDR3 is CASSLVGWRGGAYNEQFF. The CDR3, as DNA: TGTGCCAGCAGCTTAGTAGGCTGGCGCGGGGGAGCCTACAATGAGCAGTTCTTC.

The rearrangement links TRBV9 to TRBJ1-4; the match to TRBD1 covers 9 bases. Per the germline V gene, CDR1 is SGDLS and CDR2 is YYNGEE. This CDR3 is 15 amino acids long. The J segment lost 5 bases and the V segment lost 0 bases, leaving 2 bases of the junction unmatched. The CDR3 loop is CASSVDGTGNEKLFF. Here the CDR3 DNA reads TGTGCCAGCAGCGTAGACGGGACAGGGAATGAAAAACTGTTTTTT.

This rearrangement joins TRBV19 to TRBJ2-7, with 7 bases fitting TRBD1. The CDR3 totals 15 residues. V was clipped by 3 bases and J by 0 bases; unmatched bases: 5. Per the germline V gene, CDR1 is LNHDA and CDR2 is SQIVND (reference sequence). The CDR3 region has the DNA TGTGCCAGTAGTATCGGGACAGCGAGCTCCTACGAGCAGTACTTC. Translation gives CASSIGTASSYEQYF.

The chain joins TRBV2 to TRBJ2-2; TRBD2 is a possible D gene (6 bases). The CDR3 loop spans 15 amino acids. V dropped 10 bases and J dropped 1 base, with 16 bases sitting between them. From germline, CDR1 is SNHLY and CDR2 FYNNEI. CDR3 region: CATIPEGQNTGELFF. The CDR3 DNA reads TGTGCCACCATCCCGGAGGGCCAGAACACCGGGGAGCTGTTTTTT.

This clone was recorded once. The V gene is TRBV2, the J gene TRBJ1-2; a weak D match, TRBD1 (6 bases). This CDR3 has 13 amino acids. V gave up 5 bases and J gave up 8 bases, with 15 bases separating them. CDR1 is SNHLY, CDR2 FYNNEI, per germline. The CDR3 DNA sequence: TGTGCCAGCAGTATACAGGGACACGACGGCTACACCTTC. Residues: CASSIQGHDGYTF.

The chain links TRBV14 to TRBJ1-2; 7 nucleotides match TRBD1. V shed 0 bases and J 3 bases; nucleotides not matched to a gene: 4. Germline CDR1 SGHDN, CDR2 FVKESK. The CDR3 runs to 15 residues. This chain's CDR3 is CASSQDLQGYYGYTF. The CDR3 coding sequence is TGTGCCAGCAGCCAAGATTTACAGGGGTACTATGGCTACACCTTC.

The J gene is TRBJ1-5, the V gene TRBV30, with D tentatively TRBD1 (6 bases). There are 13 residues in the CDR3. The germline V and J ends were trimmed by 2 bases and 5 bases, with 10 bases remaining between them. The germline V gene has CDR1 GTSNPN and CDR2 SVGIG (reference sequence). CDR3 sequence: CAWSRGFDQPQHF. CDR3 sequence (DNA): TGTGCCTGGAGTAGGGGGTTTGATCAGCCCCAGCATTTT.

The V call is TRBV11-3, the J call TRBJ2-1; possible D gene TRBD1, 6 bases. The V gene lost 0 bases and the J gene lost 0 bases, with 9 bases spanning the gap. Germline CDR1 reads SGHNT; CDR2 reads YENEEA. The CDR3 length is 16 residues. The CDR3 nucleotides are TGTGCCAGCAGCTTAGAGGGGGACATCTCCTACAATGAGCAGTTCTTC. It is translated as CASSLEGDISYNEQFF.

This clone came up once. The rearrangement links TRBV6-5 to TRBJ2-1, with TRBD2 as a possible D gene (6 bases). This CDR3 is built from 14 residues. Germline V gene lookup returns CDR1 MNHEY and CDR2 SVGAGI. V lost 0 bases and J 12 bases, leaving 15 bases between the germline ends. The CDR3 region has the DNA TGTGCCAGCAGTTACTCGATTGGGGGAGGCCCGCAGTTCTTC. This encodes CASSYSIGGGPQFF.

The rearrangement joins TRBV5-1 to TRBJ1-5, with D unresolved. The germline gives CDR1 SGHRS, CDR2 YFSETQ. Between the trimmed V and J ends, which lost 2 bases and 5 bases, there was a span of 11 bases. The CDR3 contains 14 residues. CDR3 region: CASSFGGIYQPQHF. DNA for the CDR3: TGCGCCAGCAGCTTCGGAGGGATCTATCAGCCCCAGCATTTT. Combining the CDR3 with reference TRBV5-1 and TRBJ1-5 gives the whole variable domain KAGVTQTPRYLIKTRGQQVTLSCSPISGHRSVSWYQQTPGQGLQFLFEYFSETQRNKGNFPGRFSGRQFSNSRSEMNVSTLELGDSALYLCASSFGGIYQPQHFGDGTRLSIL.

The chain combines TRBV3-1 (or the pseudogene TRBV3-2) with TRBJ1-1, with D possibly matching TRBD1 (5 bases). In germline, CDR1 is LGHDT, CDR2 YNNKEL (reference sequence). Trimming stripped 2 bases from V and 2 bases from J, with 9 bases between. The length of the CDR3 is 14 residues. CDR3 in DNA: TGTGCCAGCAGCCAACCCCAGGGAAACACTGAAGCTTTCTTT. It translates to CASSQPQGNTEAFF.

The CDR3: CATLRGGDTGELFF. In nucleotides, the CDR3 is TGTGCCACCCTGAGGGGCGGGGACACCGGGGAGCTGTTTTTT. J is TRBJ2-2 and V is TRBV2; D is perhaps TRBD2 (6 bases). From germline, CDR1 is SNHLY and CDR2 FYNNEI. With 10 bases removed from V and 3 bases from J, the gap between germline ends came to 15 bases. The CDR3 extends over 14 amino acids. Based on the CDR3 plus reference TRBV2 and TRBJ2-2, the full variable domain is EPEVTQTPSHQVTQMGQEVILRCVPISNHLYFYWYRQILGQKVEFLVSFYNNEISEKSEIFDDQFSVERPDGSNFTLKIRSTKLEDSAMYFCATLRGGDTGELFFGEGSRLTVL.